The 25 T cell receptor beta chains presented below share a single source sample, sequenced in a study of T cell responses to AZD1222 COVID-19 vaccine. The protocol was immunoSEQ multiplex PCR, while the TCRdb copy is restricted to in-frame clones and leaves out a portion. The repertoire holds 100,000 to 150,000 clones, with over 75% as singletons. Sequencing used peripheral blood, obtained on day 0 of AZD1222 vaccination. These receptors all stem from an adult in good health.

The chain has TRBV6-5 and TRBJ1-5, with 8 nucleotides matching TRBD1. CDR1 is MNHEY, CDR2 SVGAGI, per germline. CDR3 length equals 15 residues. The trim removed 5 bases at V and 5 bases at J, leaving 8 bases unmatched. Here the CDR3 DNA reads TGTGCCAGCAGTCAGCATTACAGGGGGGATCAGCCCCAGCATTTT. This sequence encodes CASSQHYRGDQPQHF.

The V gene is TRBV30, the J gene TRBJ1-6; TRBD1 matches 11 bases. The junction had 3 bases not matched to a gene; V was cut back by 0 bases and J by 11 bases. CDR3 length: 14 amino acids. Germline CDR1 GTSNPN, CDR2 SVGIG (reference sequence). CDR3 DNA sequence: TGTGCCTGGAGTGTACTGGGACAGGGGGCACCCCTCCACTTT. Its protein is CAWSVLGQGAPLHF.

The table lists this clone with a count of one. The chain employs TRBV27 and TRBJ2-1; D may be TRBD1 (6 bases). Trimming removed 3 bases from V and 7 bases from J, with 10 bases in between. CDR1 is MNHEY and CDR2 is SMNVEV in the germline V gene (reference sequence). The CDR3 has 13 residues. As DNA, the CDR3 is TGTGCCAGCAGTTTTGTAGGGGGAAATGAGCAGTTCTTC. Its translation: CASSFVGGNEQFF.

The CDR3 loop is CAISAPSGTSGGPYGAQYF. As DNA, the CDR3 is TGTGCCATCAGTGCGCCGTCCGGGACTAGCGGGGGGCCGTATGGGGCCCAGTACTTC. This rearrangement joins TRBV10-3 to TRBJ2-5; 15 positions agree with TRBD2. With V trimmed by 4 bases and J by 9 bases, 18 bases remained unmatched. The V gene's germline CDR1 is ENHRY and CDR2 SYGVKD. This CDR3 has 19 amino acids.

The V gene is TRBV2, the J gene TRBJ1-1, with no clear D. Trimming took 2 bases from V and 7 from J, leaving 11 bases between them. Germline-derived CDR1 and CDR2 are SNHLY and FYNNEI. The CDR3 has 13 residues. CDR3 sequence: CASSEFLSGEAFF. In nucleotides, the CDR3 is TGTGCCAGCAGTGAATTTCTTTCGGGTGAAGCTTTCTTT.

The chain employs TRBV27 and TRBJ1-6; a weak D match, TRBD1 (6 bases). The V gene lost 8 bases and the J gene lost 7 bases, with 15 bases spanning the gap. In germline, CDR1 is MNHEY, CDR2 SMNVEV (reference sequence). This CDR3 has 14 amino acids. The CDR3 nucleotides read TGTGCCAGCCGATCGACAGGCCCAAATTCACCCCTCCACTTT. Amino acid sequence: CASRSTGPNSPLHF.

V is TRBV4-2 and J is TRBJ1-4; D is ambiguous. The V gene's germline CDR1 is LGHNA and CDR2 YNFKEQ. The V gene lost 4 bases and the J gene lost 5 bases, with 8 bases spanning the gap. This CDR3 is built from 13 residues. The CDR3 region has the DNA TGTGCCAGCAGCCCGTACGGCAATGAAAAACTGTTTTTT. Translated: CASSPYGNEKLFF.

The V gene is TRBV6-2 or TRBV6-3, the J gene TRBJ1-1; 7 bases agree with TRBD1. J lost 0 bases, V lost 2 bases, and 9 bases had no gene match. The CDR3 runs to 17 residues. Germline V lookup: CDR1 MNHEY, CDR2 SVGEGT. CDR3 coding DNA: TGTGCCAGCAGTTACACCGTCGAGACAGGGTTGAACACTGAAGCTTTCTTT. Translated: CASSYTVETGLNTEAFF.

This clone was seen just once. V and J are TRBV5-4 and TRBJ2-2; D call uncertain. V lost 4 bases, J lost 8 bases, and 15 bases lay in between. Germline CDR1 SGHNT, CDR2 YYREEE (reference sequence). CDR3 length equals 14 residues. The CDR3 nucleotides are TGTGCCAGCAGCCTTGACACCAGTCTTGGGGAGCTGTTTTTT. Protein: CASSLDTSLGELFF.

The chain couples TRBV9 to TRBJ2-7, with D possibly being TRBD1 or TRBD2 (5 bases each). This CDR3 is built from 14 residues. The germline V gene encodes CDR1 SGDLS and CDR2 YYNGEE. Trimming stripped 4 bases from V and 5 bases from J, with 16 bases between. For the CDR3, the DNA is TGTGCCAGCAGCTCGGGACCCGTGGTCGACGAGCAGTACTTC. Translating gives CASSSGPVVDEQYF.

V is TRBV19 and J is TRBJ1-2; 11 bases align to TRBD1. CDR3 length equals 13 residues. Germline V gene lookup returns CDR1 LNHDA and CDR2 SQIVND (reference sequence). J gave up 6 bases and V 3 bases, and 0 bases lay outside the gene matches. This CDR3 reads CASSMGQGDGYTF. Written as DNA, the CDR3 is TGTGCCAGTAGTATGGGACAGGGGGATGGCTACACCTTC. Full variable domain (remainder filled in from reference TRBV19 and TRBJ1-2): DGGITQSPKYLFRKEGQNVTLSCEQNLNHDAMYWYRQDPGQGLRLIYYSQIVNDFQKGDIAEGYSVSREKKESFPLTVTSAQKNPTAFYLCASSMGQGDGYTFGSGTRLTVV.

V usage is TRBV5-6 and J usage is TRBJ2-1; 8 bases are a match to TRBD2. The V gene's germline CDR1 is SGHDT and CDR2 YYEEEE. V was pared by 6 bases and J by 9 bases, with 11 bases of the junction left unmatched. The CDR3 has 14 residues. CDR3 sequence reads: CASKSWRGAGEQFF. The CDR3 region has the DNA TGTGCCAGCAAGTCTTGGCGGGGGGCGGGTGAGCAGTTCTTC.

The chain recombines TRBV7-9 with TRBJ1-1, with 9 bases identical to TRBD1. Germline values: CDR1 SEHNR, CDR2 FQNEAQ (reference sequence). The junction had 8 bases not matched to a gene; V was cut back by 7 bases and J by 2 bases. CDR3 length: 15 residues. CDR3 sequence: CASTKPGQGNTEAFF. The CDR3 DNA reads as TGTGCCAGCACCAAACCGGGACAGGGAAACACTGAAGCTTTCTTT.

The V gene is TRBV5-5, the J gene TRBJ1-5; unclear D gene. Germline CDR1 and CDR2: SGHKS and YYEKEE (reference sequence). The CDR3 is 16 amino acids. With 0 bases removed from V and 0 bases from J, the gap between germline ends came to 10 bases. CDR3 protein: CASSLGPVYSNQPQHF. In nucleotides, the CDR3 is TGTGCCAGCAGCTTGGGGCCAGTATATAGCAATCAGCCCCAGCATTTT.

The genes are TRBV2 and TRBJ2-7, with TRBD2 matching 10 bases. The CDR3 loop spans 15 amino acids. Losses at the gene ends were 4 bases for V and 7 bases for J; bases not matched to a gene: 10. CDR1 and CDR2 (germline): SNHLY, FYNNEI. CDR3 sequence reads: CASSVISGGAGEQYF. The CDR3 region has the DNA TGTGCCAGCAGTGTTATAAGCGGGGGGGCAGGTGAGCAGTACTTC.

This clone has only one observation. This rearrangement joins TRBV2 to TRBJ1-5, with unresolved D. The CDR3 runs 13 residues. V lost 8 bases and J 3 bases, leaving 11 bases between the germline ends. Germline V lookup: CDR1 SNHLY, CDR2 FYNNEI. In DNA form, the CDR3 reads TGTGCCAGCGGCCAGATGATCAATCAGCCCCAGCATTTT. Translating it yields CASGQMINQPQHF.

This chain uses TRBV9 with TRBJ2-1; 9 positions match TRBD2. CDR3 length: 15 residues. Germline CDR1 is SGDLS and CDR2 is YYNGEE. V gave up 2 bases and J gave up 5 bases; unmatched junction bases: 5. The CDR3 DNA reads as TGTGCCAGCAGCGTGGGGACTAGCTTCCACAATGAGCAGTTCTTC. It encodes CASSVGTSFHNEQFF.

This rearrangement joins TRBV7-2 to TRBJ2-3, with D tentatively TRBD2 (5 bases). Germline V gene data show CDR1 as SGHTA and CDR2 as FQGNSA. Trimming stripped 4 bases from V and 1 base from J, with 9 bases between. This CDR3 is 14 amino acids long. The CDR3 DNA is TGTGCCAGCAGCTCGGGGAGCCGCACAGATACGCAGTATTTT. It encodes CASSSGSRTDTQYF.

The genes are TRBV9 and TRBJ1-5; D uncertain. Germline V CDR1 and CDR2: SGDLS, YYNGEE. Between the trimmed V and J ends, which lost 4 bases and 0 bases, there was a span of 5 bases. The CDR3 is 13 residues long. Here the CDR3 reads CASSPASNQPQHF. The CDR3 DNA is TGTGCCAGCAGCCCCGCTAGCAATCAGCCCCAGCATTTT.

V is TRBV7-2 and J is TRBJ2-7, with 12 nucleotides matching TRBD2. V was clipped by 0 bases and J by 1 base; unmatched bases: 7. The CDR3 length is 18 residues. CDR1 and CDR2 from the germline V gene are SGHTA and FQGNSA. The CDR3 is CASSLARLAGGLSYEQYF. DNA for the CDR3: TGTGCCAGCAGCTTAGCGCGCCTAGCGGGGGGGTTGTCCTACGAGCAGTACTTC.

This chain joins TRBV4-1 and TRBJ1-1; D call uncertain. The CDR3 is 15 residues long. Germline values: CDR1 MGHRA, CDR2 YSYEKL. The germline V and J ends were trimmed by 3 bases and 3 bases, with 14 bases remaining between them. Written as DNA, the CDR3 is TGCGCCAGCAGCCAGCGCATCGGACGGGACACTGAAGCTTTCTTT. Translation: CASSQRIGRDTEAFF.

The J gene is TRBJ2-7, the V gene TRBV3-1 (or the pseudogene TRBV3-2); 8 bases agree with TRBD1. Germline lookup yields CDR1 LGHDT and CDR2 YNNKEL (reference sequence). This CDR3 is built from 13 residues. V dropped 4 bases and J dropped 3; count of bases not matched to a gene: 2. CDR3 residues: CASSLDRGYEQYF. CDR3 DNA sequence: TGTGCCAGCAGCCTCGACAGGGGCTACGAGCAGTACTTC.

This chain joins TRBV5-6 and TRBJ1-2; D is undetermined. V was clipped by 3 bases and J by 6 bases, with 15 bases between them. The CDR3 loop spans 14 amino acids. CDR1 SGHDT and CDR2 YYEEEE come from the germline V gene. Written as DNA, the CDR3 is TGTGCCAGCAGCTCAGCGGGGAAGGGAAATGGCTACACCTTC. Translated: CASSSAGKGNGYTF.

The chain uses TRBV10-3 and TRBJ2-7; 7 bases agree with TRBD2. Germline CDR1 and CDR2: ENHRY and SYGVKD. The CDR3 is 15 amino acids. CDR3 loop: CAIGSILVGGDEQYF. The CDR3 bases are TGTGCGATCGGGAGTATTTTGGTGGGAGGGGACGAGCAGTACTTC.

The J gene is TRBJ2-3, the V gene TRBV13, with 11 positions matching TRBD2. The CDR3 is 18 residues long. The V and J ends lost 5 bases and 6 bases, in that order; junction bases with no gene match: 16. Germline loops: CDR1 PRHDT, CDR2 FYEKMQ (reference sequence). The CDR3 nucleotides are TGTGCCAGCAGCGCCCAGGTTAGCGGGGGGGCCAATGCGGATACGCAGTATTTT. The encoded protein is CASSAQVSGGANADTQYF.